These 16 T cell receptor beta chains were sequenced from one sample in a study of vaccination effects on CD4 cells after COVID-19. Libraries were prepared by immunoSEQ multiplex PCR; TCRdb keeps only in-frame clonotypes and omits some of them. The sample comprises 73,000 or so clones, 60% to 85% of which are singletons, and approximately 10% rests with the top ten. Expansion with viral peptide pools was applied to antigen-specific CD4+ T cells by the ViraFEST assay prior to sequencing. Scientists isolated CD4+ T cells after a roughly 9-day culture period ended. Nucleocapsid antibodies were negative in the vaccine recipients, who had never had SARS-CoV-2 infection. Their recognized antigens are unknown. Material: CD4+ T cells from PBMCs cultured with SARS-CoV-2 spike peptides, obtained before COVID-19 vaccination. The receptors were gathered from a human donor who received a COVID-19 vaccine.

The chain employs TRBV29-1 and TRBJ2-5, with 10 bases aligning to TRBD2. Losses at the gene ends were 7 bases for V and 5 bases for J; bases not matched to a gene: 16. The CDR3 sequence is 16 residues long. CDR1 and CDR2 (germline): SQVTM, ANQGSEA. The CDR3 DNA is TGCAGCGGGGGGGCGTATGGACTAGCGGATGGGGAGACCCAGTACTTC. It encodes CSGGAYGLADGETQYF.

The chain has TRBV30 and TRBJ2-1; 10 bases fit TRBD2. The J segment lost 0 bases and the V segment lost 0 bases, leaving 2 bases of the junction unmatched. The CDR3 loop spans 16 amino acids. Germline V CDR1 and CDR2: GTSNPN, SVGIG (reference sequence). CDR3 nucleotides: TGTGCCTGGAGTGTACGGACTAGCGGCTCCTACAATGAGCAGTTCTTC. This sequence encodes CAWSVRTSGSYNEQFF.

This chain uses TRBV11-2 with TRBJ2-1; TRBD2 aligns across 13 bases. Germline-derived CDR1 and CDR2 are SGHAT and FQNNGV. J gave up 3 bases and V 2 bases, and 10 bases lay outside the gene matches. The CDR3 is 19 amino acids. In DNA form, the CDR3 reads TGTGCCAGCAGCTTAAGTGGTGAACTAGCGGGGGGGAACTACAATGAGCAGTTCTTC. Its protein product is CASSLSGELAGGNYNEQFF.

The chain has TRBV10-2 and TRBJ2-7; D not certain. This CDR3 contains 15 residues. In germline, CDR1 is WSHSY, CDR2 SAAADI. V lost 2 bases to trimming and J lost 2 bases, with 13 bases between them. This chain's CDR3 is CASSEKVGPTYEQYV. The CDR3 coding sequence is TGCGCCAGCAGTGAGAAGGTAGGACCGACCTACGAGCAGTACGTC.

The CDR3 region has the DNA TGTGCCAGCAGTGAATTGCGGGGGACCCAAGAGACCCAGTACTTC. Translation gives CASSELRGTQETQYF. The chain carries TRBV6-1 and TRBJ2-5, with TRBD2 matching over 7 bases. Germline V lookup: CDR1 MNHNS, CDR2 SASEGT. V was clipped by 2 bases and J by 1 base; unmatched bases: 4. The CDR3 is made up of 15 amino acids.

CDR3 residues: CASSLAPTDTQYF. The CDR3 DNA follows: TGTGCCAGCAGCTTGGCCCCCACAGATACGCAGTATTTT. The chain uses TRBV5-6 and TRBJ2-3; D unclear. Germline values: CDR1 SGHDT, CDR2 YYEEEE. V was cut by 0 bases and J by 2 bases, with 4 bases left in between. This CDR3 has 13 residues.

The chain has TRBV7-9 and TRBJ2-7, with 7 bases identical to TRBD1. The CDR3 is 13 residues long. Germline V gives CDR1 SEHNR, CDR2 FQNEAQ (reference sequence). Trimming removed 5 bases from V and 2 bases from J; junction bases left unmatched: 3. As DNA, the CDR3 is TGTGCCAGCAGCCGGGACAGAACCTACGAGCAGTACGTC. Amino acid sequence: CASSRDRTYEQYV.

This clone was counted only a few times. This chain links TRBV18 with TRBJ2-7; tentatively, D is TRBD1 or TRBD2 (5 bases each). V was shortened by 2 bases and J by 4 bases, with 6 bases between the two germline ends. The CDR3 sequence is 12 residues long. The germline V gene has CDR1 KGHSH and CDR2 LQKENI. Written as DNA, the CDR3 is TGTGCCAGCTCACCAGGGGGTTACGAGCAGTACGTC. Amino acids: CASSPGGYEQYV.

In its sample, this clone was seen once. V gene TRBV2 combines with J gene TRBJ2-3, with 7 bases fitting TRBD2. Trimming removed 0 bases from V and 0 bases from J; junction bases left unmatched: 6. The CDR3 runs to 17 residues. Germline assignment: CDR1 SNHLY and CDR2 FYNNEI. Here the CDR3 reads CASSEARGGLSTDTQYF. CDR3 DNA sequence: TGTGCCAGCAGTGAAGCGCGCGGGGGACTAAGCACAGATACGCAGTATTTT. The full variable domain, with the rest looked up from reference TRBV2 and TRBJ2-3, is EPEVTQTPSHQVTQMGQEVILRCVPISNHLYFYWYRQILGQKVEFLVSFYNNEISEKSEIFDDQFSVERPDGSNFTLKIRSTKLEDSAMYFCASSEARGGLSTDTQYFGPGTRLTVL.

This clone was observed a handful of times. The rearrangement uses TRBV29-1 and TRBJ2-5; 8 bases line up with TRBD2. The germline V gene encodes CDR1 SQVTM and CDR2 ANQGSEA. V dropped 6 bases and J dropped 5; count of bases not matched to a gene: 11. There are 14 residues in the CDR3. The CDR3 DNA reads TGCAGCGTAGCGTACGGGGGGGCCGGGGAGACCCAGTACTTC. This encodes CSVAYGGAGETQYF. The variable domain in full, with the rest retrieved from reference TRBV29-1 and TRBJ2-5, is SAVISQKPSRDICQRGTSLTIQCQVDSQVTMMFWYRQQPGQSLTLIATANQGSEATYESGFVIDKFPISRPNLTFSTLTVSNMSPEDSSIYLCSVAYGGAGETQYFGPGTRLLVL.

This chain uses TRBV19 with TRBJ2-1; unclear D gene. This CDR3 comprises 13 residues. With 4 bases removed from V and 8 bases from J, the gap between germline ends came to 12 bases. Germline V gene lookup returns CDR1 LNHDA and CDR2 SQIVND (reference sequence). CDR3 loop: CASSKTTGYEQFF. The CDR3 DNA follows: TGTGCCAGTAGTAAAACTACGGGTTATGAGCAGTTCTTC.

As concerns this clone: Within the sample, other DNA sequences also encode this same CDR3. The J gene is TRBJ2-3, the V gene TRBV11-3, with no clear D. CDR3 length: 14 amino acids. V was trimmed by 1 base and J by 0 bases, leaving 5 bases between them. Germline V CDR1 and CDR2: SGHNT, YENEEA. The CDR3 nucleotides are TGTGCCAGCAGCTTAGGCCGGAGCACAGATACGCAGTATTTT. Translated: CASSLGRSTDTQYF.

The CDR3 region is CASSYSNGGTDTQYF. CDR3 bases: TGTGCCAGCAGTTACTCGAACGGGGGCACAGATACGCAGTATTTT. This chain uses TRBV6-5 with TRBJ2-3; D is perhaps TRBD2 (5 bases). This CDR3 spans 15 amino acids. Germline CDR1 MNHEY, CDR2 SVGAGI. The ends were cut back, 0 bases at V and 1 base at J, with 8 bases in the middle.

This clone has a handful of counts. The chain is built from TRBV24-1 and TRBJ1-5; a weak D match, TRBD1 (5 bases). This CDR3 contains 15 residues. With 9 bases removed from V and 8 bases from J, the gap between germline ends came to 22 bases. Per germline, CDR1 KGHDR and CDR2 SFDVKD. The DNA for the CDR3 is TGTGCCACCGTGGGGGAAGATGTGCCGGAAAAGCCCCAGCATTTT. It encodes CATVGEDVPEKPQHF.

This clone was seen once. J is TRBJ1-1 and V is TRBV6-2 or TRBV6-3, with 7 nucleotides matching TRBD1. The V and J ends lost 2 bases and 1 base, in that order; junction bases with no gene match: 7. Germline V gene lookup returns CDR1 MNHEY and CDR2 SVGEGT. The CDR3 length is 16 residues. The CDR3 here is CASSYMRTGPNTEAFF. CDR3 sequence (DNA): TGTGCCAGCAGTTACATGAGGACAGGACCGAACACTGAAGCTTTCTTT.

The J gene is TRBJ2-5, the V gene TRBV7-2; 7 bases agree with TRBD1. V trimming: 5 bases; J trimming: 2 bases; junction bases outside the gene matches: 5. The CDR3 sequence is 14 residues long. Germline V lookup: CDR1 SGHTA, CDR2 FQGNSA. The CDR3 sequence: CASSLWTGQETQYF. For the CDR3, the DNA is TGTGCCAGCAGCCTATGGACAGGACAAGAGACCCAGTACTTC.